This T cell receptor beta chain was captured by sequencing in a study of cytotoxic CD8 clonotypes in ibrutinib-treated CLL. Across the whole study: Response samples were obtained once patients had received a median around twelve months of treatment, range 6 to 36.

In regard to this clone: Its antigen is not identified.

The germline CDR1 and CDR2 sequences are MNHNS and SASEGT. Trimming stripped 3 bases from V and 1 base from J, with 10 bases between. The CDR3 has 15 residues. General study findings and limits: Stable or contracted on treatment, public clonotypes were also uncommon.

Sequencing sought depths of 1 in 200,000 to 1 in 1 million T cells. Generated by immunoSEQ multiplex PCR, the TCRdb table keeps only in-frame clones and is missing some. The sample yields some 130,000 clones, approximately 83% seen once. This TCR was sampled from a human donor with chronic lymphocytic leukemia. The sequences come from PBMCs, collected after 24 months of ibrutinib treatment. This sequence joins TRBV6-1 and TRBJ1-5, with a weak D call TRBD1 (6 bases). The CDR3 protein is CASSDSRGSNQPQHF. DNA of the CDR3: TGTGCCAGCAGTGATTCAAGGGGGAGCAATCAGCCCCAGCATTTT.